This T cell receptor beta chain came from a study of neurological immune-mediated disorders. Using its own MiXCR run on the 5' RACE reads, TCRdb lists one record per CDR3 protein. The table includes more than 45,000 distinct CDR3 sequences, 2% to 2.5% detected once. The CDR3 consists of 15 residues. CDR1 and CDR2 from the germline V gene are MDHEN and SYDVKM. V dropped 6 bases and J dropped 0 bases, with 14 bases sitting between them. This clonotype was counted many times. This TCR was sampled from a man over 45 with multiple sclerosis. Sequencing was performed on PBMCs. The V call is TRBV28, the J call TRBJ1-2; no reliable D call. The CDR3 reads CASRRKPSTNYGYTF. The CDR3 DNA is TGTGCCAGCAGAAGAAAACCCAGTACTAACTATGGCTACACCTTC.